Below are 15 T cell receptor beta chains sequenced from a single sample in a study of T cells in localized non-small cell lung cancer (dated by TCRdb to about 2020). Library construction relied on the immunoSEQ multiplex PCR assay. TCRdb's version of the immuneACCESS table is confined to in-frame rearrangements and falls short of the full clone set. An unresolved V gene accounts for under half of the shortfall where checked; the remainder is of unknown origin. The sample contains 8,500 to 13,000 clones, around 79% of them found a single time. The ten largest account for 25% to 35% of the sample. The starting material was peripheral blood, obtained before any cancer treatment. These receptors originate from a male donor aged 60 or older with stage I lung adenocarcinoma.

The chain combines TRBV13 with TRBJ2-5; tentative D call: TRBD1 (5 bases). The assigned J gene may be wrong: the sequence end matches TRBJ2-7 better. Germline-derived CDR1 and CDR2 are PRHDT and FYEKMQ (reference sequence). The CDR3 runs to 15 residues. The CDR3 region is CASSPKPDSLYEQYF. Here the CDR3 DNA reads TGTGCCAGCAGCCCGAAGCCAGACAGCCTCTACGAGCAGTACTTC.

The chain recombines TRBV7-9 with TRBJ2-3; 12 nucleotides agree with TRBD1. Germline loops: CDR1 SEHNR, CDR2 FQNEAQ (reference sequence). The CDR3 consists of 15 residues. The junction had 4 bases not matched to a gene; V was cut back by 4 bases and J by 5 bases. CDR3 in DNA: TGTGCCAGCAGCTGGGACAGGGGGCGAATAGATACGCAGTATTTT. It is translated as CASSWDRGRIDTQYF.

The CDR3 here is CASSLVGGQTYEQYF. The CDR3 DNA follows: TGTGCCAGCAGCTTGGTTGGGGGCCAAACCTACGAGCAGTACTTC. The V call is TRBV5-6, the J call TRBJ2-7, with D possibly TRBD1 on 6 matching bases. Germline V gene data show CDR1 as SGHDT and CDR2 as YYEEEE. Between the trimmed V and J ends, which lost 0 bases and 2 bases, there was a span of 12 bases. This CDR3 is built from 15 residues. The entire variable domain, with the rest obtained from reference TRBV5-6 and TRBJ2-7, is as follows: DAGVTQSPTHLIKTRGQQVTLRCSPKSGHDTVSWYQQALGQGPQFIFQYYEEEERQRGNFPDRFSGHQFPNYSSELNVNALLLGDSALYLCASSLVGGQTYEQYFGPGTRLTVT.

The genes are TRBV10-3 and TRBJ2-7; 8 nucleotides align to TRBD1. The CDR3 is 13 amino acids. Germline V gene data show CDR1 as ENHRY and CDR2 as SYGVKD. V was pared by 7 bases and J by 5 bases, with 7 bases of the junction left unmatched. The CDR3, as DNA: TGTGCCATCACCCAGGGGGCGGTCGACGAGCAGTACTTC. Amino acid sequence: CAITQGAVDEQYF.

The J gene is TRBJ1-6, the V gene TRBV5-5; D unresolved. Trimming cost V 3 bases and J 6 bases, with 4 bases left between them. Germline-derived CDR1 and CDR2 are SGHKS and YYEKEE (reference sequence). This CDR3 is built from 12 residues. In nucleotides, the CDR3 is TGTGCCAGCAGCTCGGTTAATTCACCCCTCCACTTT. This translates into CASSSVNSPLHF.

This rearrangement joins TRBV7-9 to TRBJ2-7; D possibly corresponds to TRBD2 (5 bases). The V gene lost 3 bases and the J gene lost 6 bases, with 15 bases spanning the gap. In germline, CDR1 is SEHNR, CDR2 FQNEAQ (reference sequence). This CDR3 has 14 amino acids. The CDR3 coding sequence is TGTGCCAGCAGCTTGCTAGCACCGAAATCCGAGCAGTACTTC. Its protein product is CASSLLAPKSEQYF.

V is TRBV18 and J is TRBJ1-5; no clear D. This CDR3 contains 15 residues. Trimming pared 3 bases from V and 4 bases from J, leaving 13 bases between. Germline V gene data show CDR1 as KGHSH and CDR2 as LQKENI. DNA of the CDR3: TGTGCCAGCTCACCTGTCGACGCAGCTAATCAGCCCCAGCATTTT. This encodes CASSPVDAANQPQHF. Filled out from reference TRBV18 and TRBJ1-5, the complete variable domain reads NAGVMQNPRHLVRRRGQEARLRCSPMKGHSHVYWYRQLPEEGLKFMVYLQKENIIDESGMPKERFSAEFPKEGPSILRIQQVVRGDSAAYFCASSPVDAANQPQHFGDGTRLSIL.

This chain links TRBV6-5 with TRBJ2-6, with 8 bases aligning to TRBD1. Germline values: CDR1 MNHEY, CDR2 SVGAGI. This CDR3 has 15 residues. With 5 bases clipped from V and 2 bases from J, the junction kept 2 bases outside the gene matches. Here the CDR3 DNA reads TGTGCCAGCAGTCAACAGGGGGCTGGGGCCAACGTCCTGACTTTC. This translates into CASSQQGAGANVLTF.

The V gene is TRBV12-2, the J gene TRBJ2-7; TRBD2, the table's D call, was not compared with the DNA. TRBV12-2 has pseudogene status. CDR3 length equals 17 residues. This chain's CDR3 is CASRRLGKGGFYEGQYF. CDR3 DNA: TGTGCAAGTCGCCGACTTGGGAAGGGGGGGTTCTACGAAGGGCAGTACTTC.

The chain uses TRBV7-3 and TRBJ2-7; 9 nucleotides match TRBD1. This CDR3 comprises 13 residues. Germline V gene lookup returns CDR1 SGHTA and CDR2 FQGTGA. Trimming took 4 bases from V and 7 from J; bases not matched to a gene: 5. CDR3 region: CASSSGTGREQYF. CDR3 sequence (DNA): TGTGCCAGCAGCTCGGGGACAGGGAGGGAGCAGTACTTC. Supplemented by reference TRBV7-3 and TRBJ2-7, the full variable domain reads GAGVSQTPSNKVTEKGKYVELRCDPISGHTALYWYRQSLGQGPEFLIYFQGTGAADDSGLPNDRFFAVRPEGSVSTLKIQRTERGDSAVYLCASSSGTGREQYFGPGTRLTVT.

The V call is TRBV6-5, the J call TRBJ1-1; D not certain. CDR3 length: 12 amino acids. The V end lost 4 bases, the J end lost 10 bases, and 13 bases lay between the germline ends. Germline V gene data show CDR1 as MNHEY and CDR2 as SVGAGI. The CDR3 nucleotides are TGTGCCAGCAGTTCAGGTCGGGGAGGAGCTTTCTTT. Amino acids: CASSSGRGGAFF.

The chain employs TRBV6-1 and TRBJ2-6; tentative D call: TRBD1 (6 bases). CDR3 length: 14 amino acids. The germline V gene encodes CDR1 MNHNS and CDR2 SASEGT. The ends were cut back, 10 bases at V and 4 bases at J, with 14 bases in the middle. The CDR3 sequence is CAIQGIGGANVLTF. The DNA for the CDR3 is TGTGCCATTCAGGGGATAGGGGGGGCCAACGTCCTGACTTTC.

The chain's CDR3 is CASSLRGQGANYEQYF. The CDR3 nucleotides are TGCGCCAGCAGCCTCCGCGGACAGGGGGCTAACTACGAGCAGTACTTC. J is TRBJ2-7 and V is TRBV5-1; 11 bases map to TRBD1. The CDR3 is 16 amino acids. Germline CDR1 and CDR2: SGHRS and YFSETQ. The ends lost 4 bases at V and 3 bases at J; junction bases unmatched: 9.

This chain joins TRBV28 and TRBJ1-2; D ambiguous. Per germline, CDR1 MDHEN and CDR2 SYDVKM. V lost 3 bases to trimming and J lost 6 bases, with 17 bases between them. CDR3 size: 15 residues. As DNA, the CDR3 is TGTGCCAGCAGTTTTTCGCCAGCTCCTGCCCATGGCTACACCTTC. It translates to CASSFSPAPAHGYTF.

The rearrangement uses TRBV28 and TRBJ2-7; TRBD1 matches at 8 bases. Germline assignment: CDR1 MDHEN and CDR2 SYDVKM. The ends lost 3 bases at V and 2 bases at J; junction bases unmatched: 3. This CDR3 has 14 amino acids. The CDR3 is CASSLGRGPYEQYF. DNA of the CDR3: TGTGCCAGCAGTTTGGGCAGGGGGCCCTACGAGCAGTACTTC.